The 31 T cell receptor beta chains below all came from one sample that was sequenced in a study of blood T cells in healthy people across ages (dated by TCRdb to between 2015 and 2017). Receptors were amplified or captured by 5' RACE. Reads for this sample came from an Illumina HiSeq 2500. A second PCR of roughly 7 to 11 cycles was performed with a sample-barcoded 5' primer and a J-beta primer mix. Using fastp trimming at Q25 and MiXCR clonotype assembly, TCRdb reanalyzed the public sequencing data and kept in-frame beta chains. Under each unique CDR3 protein, matching rows form one entry showing the most common genes and DNA. This sample is represented by roughly 700,000 distinct CDR3 sequences; more than 40% of them were singletons. The ten largest clones represent about 32% of the sample. Material: blood. These receptor sequences come from a woman aged 55-69 years in good health.

The chain recombines TRBV29-1 with TRBJ2-7; no definite D call. Trimming pared 4 bases from V and 2 bases from J, leaving 9 bases between. CDR1 and CDR2 from the germline V gene are SQVTM and ANQGSEA. This CDR3 spans 12 amino acids. In DNA form, the CDR3 reads TGCAGCGTTGTAGTTCAGACCTACGAGCAGTACTTC. Translation gives CSVVVQTYEQYF.

This clonotype was counted a few times. This chain links TRBV6-5 with TRBJ2-1, with 13 bases aligning to TRBD2. CDR3 size: 18 residues. Germline loops: CDR1 MNHEY, CDR2 SVGAGI. The V and J ends lost 2 bases and 2 bases, in that order; junction bases with no gene match: 6. The DNA for the CDR3 is TGTGCCAGCAGTTACCGAATACTAGCGGGGGGGACCTACAATGAGCAGTTCTTC. It specifies CASSYRILAGGTYNEQFF.

This clonotype occurred once. J is TRBJ2-6 and V is TRBV9, with 8 bases that match TRBD2. This CDR3 has 19 residues. Germline V gene sequence: CDR1 SGDLS, CDR2 YYNGEE. Trimming removed 5 bases from V and 5 bases from J; junction bases left unmatched: 18. CDR3 in amino acids: CASSFSMTSARSRANVLTF. In nucleotides, the CDR3 is TGTGCCAGCAGTTTTAGTATGACTAGCGCGAGGAGCAGGGCCAACGTCCTGACTTTC.

The genes are TRBV6-2 or TRBV6-3 and TRBJ2-7, with 11 bases aligning to TRBD1. There are 12 residues in the CDR3. The ends lost 11 bases at V and 7 bases at J; junction bases unmatched: 7. Germline V gives CDR1 MNHEY, CDR2 SVGEGT. The CDR3 loop reads CAGGQGAKEQYF. The CDR3 nucleotides are TGTGCCGGCGGACAGGGGGCCAAAGAGCAGTACTTC.

This clonotype was counted a few times. The rearrangement joins TRBV20-1 to TRBJ1-1; 9 bases align to TRBD1. Germline CDR1 is DFQATT and CDR2 is SNEGSKA (reference sequence). This CDR3 comprises 13 residues. V was clipped by 6 bases and J by 3 bases; unmatched bases: 5. CDR3 protein: CSAPDRGHTEAFF. The CDR3, as DNA: TGCAGTGCCCCGGACAGGGGTCACACTGAAGCTTTCTTT.

The sample holds a few counts of this clonotype. The J gene is TRBJ1-5, the V gene TRBV12-3 or TRBV12-4; TRBD1 is a possible D gene (6 bases). The V gene lost 5 bases and the J gene lost 0 bases, with 11 bases spanning the gap. This CDR3 has 15 residues. CDR3 protein: CASSSDRYSNQPQHF. The CDR3 coding sequence is TGTGCCAGCAGTAGCGACAGGTATAGCAATCAGCCCCAGCATTTT.

The rearrangement uses TRBV28 and TRBJ2-7; the match to TRBD1 covers 8 bases. Per the germline V gene, CDR1 is MDHEN and CDR2 is SYDVKM. The CDR3 is made up of 14 amino acids. The junction had 6 bases not matched to a gene; V was cut back by 8 bases and J by 0 bases. Written as DNA, the CDR3 is TGTGCCAGCGTAAGACAGGGGTCCTCCTACGAGCAGTACTTC. Encoded protein: CASVRQGSSYEQYF. The whole variable domain, remainder taken from reference TRBV28 and TRBJ2-7, is DVKVTQSSRYLVKRTGEKVFLECVQDMDHENMFWYRQDPGLGLRLIYFSYDVKMKEKGDIPEGYSVSREKKERFSLILESASTNQTSMYLCASVRQGSSYEQYFGPGTRLTVT.

This clonotype was recorded many times. This chain uses TRBV7-2 with TRBJ2-7, with D perhaps assigned TRBD1 or TRBD2 (6 bases each). This CDR3 has 14 residues. V lost 3 bases and J 4 bases, leaving 13 bases between the germline ends. Germline CDR1 and CDR2: SGHTA and FQGNSA. The chain's CDR3 is CASSLAQGRYEQYF. As DNA, the CDR3 is TGTGCCAGCAGCTTGGCCCAGGGGAGGTACGAGCAGTACTTC.

V and J are TRBV20-1 and TRBJ2-5; no firm D call. This CDR3 has 13 residues. The V end lost 5 bases, the J end lost 5 bases, and 15 bases lay between the germline ends. The germline gives CDR1 DFQATT, CDR2 SNEGSKA (reference sequence). CDR3 sequence (DNA): TGCAGTGCTGGCCAAGGCAGTGCGGAGACCCAGTACTTC. The encoded protein is CSAGQGSAETQYF.

The J gene is TRBJ2-7, the V gene TRBV27, with TRBD2 as a possible D gene (6 bases). The V end lost 5 bases, the J end lost 0 bases, and 14 bases lay between the germline ends. From germline, CDR1 is MNHEY and CDR2 SMNVEV (reference sequence). The CDR3 sequence is 15 residues long. Written as DNA, the CDR3 is TGTGCCAGCAGTAAGCAAGGGCGGGGCTCCTACGAGCAGTACTTC. Translating it yields CASSKQGRGSYEQYF.

There are many counts of this clonotype. V usage is TRBV5-1 and J usage is TRBJ2-5; the match to TRBD1 covers 8 bases. The CDR3 has 13 residues. Germline-derived CDR1 and CDR2 are SGHRS and YFSETQ. The V and J ends lost 7 bases and 4 bases, in that order; junction bases with no gene match: 6. The CDR3 loop is CASAGQEGETQYF. For the CDR3, the DNA is TGCGCCAGCGCGGGACAGGAGGGAGAGACCCAGTACTTC.

The chain links TRBV7-9 to TRBJ2-1; 11 nucleotides align to TRBD2. This CDR3 contains 18 residues. Germline lookup yields CDR1 SEHNR and CDR2 FQNEAQ (reference sequence). After removal of 0 bases from V and 7 bases from J, the junction contained 11 bases not matched to a gene. The CDR3 loop is CASSLALASGRRGNEQFF. The CDR3 DNA reads TGTGCCAGCAGCTTAGCGCTGGCTAGCGGGAGGAGGGGGAATGAGCAGTTCTTC. Filled out from reference TRBV7-9 and TRBJ2-1, the complete variable domain reads DTGVSQNPRHKITKRGQNVTFRCDPISEHNRLYWYRQTLGQGPEFLTYFQNEAQLEKSRLLSDRFSAERPKGSFSTLEIQRTEQGDSAMYLCASSLALASGRRGNEQFFGPGTRLTVL.

This clonotype was seen a handful of times. The chain links TRBV7-9 to TRBJ2-1; D is tentatively TRBD1 or TRBD2 (5 bases each). This CDR3 has 16 residues. V was clipped by 2 bases and J by 5 bases, with 16 bases between them. CDR1 is SEHNR and CDR2 is FQNEAQ in the germline V gene (reference sequence). As DNA, the CDR3 is TGTGCCAGCAGCTTAAACACTAGGGGCAAAGACAATGAGCAGTTCTTC. Encoded protein: CASSLNTRGKDNEQFF.

This clonotype has only a few counts. The gene calls are TRBV12-3 or TRBV12-4 and TRBJ1-2; D is perhaps TRBD1 (5 bases). CDR3 size: 13 residues. V was cut by 5 bases and J by 5 bases, with 12 bases left in between. The CDR3 nucleotides read TGTGCCAGCAGTGGGGAGACAGCTTATGGCTACACCTTC. It yields the protein CASSGETAYGYTF.

At least ten counts were recorded for this clonotype. With a much larger clone just one base away, this may be a read error. The V and J genes are TRBV28 and TRBJ2-5; 9 positions match TRBD1. The CDR3 spans 14 residues. Losses at the gene ends were 5 bases for V and 5 bases for J; bases not matched to a gene: 6. Germline assignment: CDR1 MDHEN and CDR2 SYDVKM. CDR3 bases: TGTGCCAGCAGTGTGGGGGACAGGGAGGAGACCCAGTACTTC. Amino acid sequence: CASSVGDREETQYF. Based on the CDR3 plus reference TRBV28 and TRBJ2-5, the full variable domain is DVKVTQSSRYLVKRTGEKVFLECVQDMDHENMFWYRQDPGLGLRLIYFSYDVKMKEKGDIPEGYSVSREKKERFSLILESASTNQTSMYLCASSVGDREETQYFGPGTRLLVL.

J is TRBJ1-1 and V is TRBV20-1; 11 nucleotides agree with TRBD1. The CDR3 totals 15 residues. Germline V CDR1 and CDR2: DFQATT, SNEGSKA (reference sequence). V shed 6 bases and J 5 bases; nucleotides not matched to a gene: 11. In DNA form, the CDR3 reads TGCAGTGCCATAGGAGGACAGGGGGCGAGGACTGAAGCTTTCTTT. Amino acids: CSAIGGQGARTEAFF.

The J gene is TRBJ1-4, the V gene TRBV20-1; D is possibly TRBD1 (6 bases). V was shortened by 4 bases and J by 10 bases, with 16 bases between the two germline ends. The CDR3 extends over 13 amino acids. Germline CDR1 DFQATT, CDR2 SNEGSKA (reference sequence). The CDR3, as DNA: TGCAGTGCTACCGACAGGTGGTTCGGAAAACTGTTTTTT. Its protein is CSATDRWFGKLFF.

The rearrangement uses TRBV20-1 and TRBJ1-1; possibly TRBD1 for D (5 bases). The V end lost 7 bases, the J end lost 0 bases, and 15 bases lay between the germline ends. Per germline, CDR1 DFQATT and CDR2 SNEGSKA (reference sequence). The CDR3 contains 14 residues. The CDR3 region has the DNA TGCAGTGTCCGGGGGACCGATATGAACACTGAAGCTTTCTTT. Amino acids: CSVRGTDMNTEAFF.

This clonotype was seen a few times. The chain links TRBV29-1 to TRBJ2-3, with D unclear. In germline, CDR1 is SQVTM, CDR2 ANQGSEA. V dropped 3 bases and J dropped 0 bases, with 10 bases sitting between them. The CDR3 length is 14 residues. CDR3 nucleotides: TGCAGCGTTGAGGTAGTAGGAAGCACAGATACGCAGTATTTT. Its protein is CSVEVVGSTDTQYF.

The chain carries TRBV7-2 and TRBJ2-2, with D possibly called TRBD1 or TRBD2 (5 bases each). The CDR3 has 14 residues. Deletions cut 5 bases from V and 10 bases from J, with 17 bases between. CDR1 SGHTA and CDR2 FQGNSA come from the germline V gene. CDR3 protein: CASSSRDPSEELFF. DNA for the CDR3: TGTGCCAGCAGCAGCCGGGACCCCTCAGAGGAGCTGTTTTTT. The full variable domain, its missing parts supplied by reference TRBV7-2 and TRBJ2-2, is GAGVSQSPSNKVTEKGKDVELRCDPISGHTALYWYRQSLGQGLEFLIYFQGNSAPDKSGLPSDRFSAERTGGSVSTLTIQRTQQEDSAVYLCASSSRDPSEELFFGEGSRLTVL.

The chain has TRBV7-2 and TRBJ2-3; D may match TRBD1 or TRBD2 (6 bases each). Trimming left V 5 bases short and J 4 bases short, with 16 bases between. The CDR3 consists of 15 residues. The germline CDR1 and CDR2 sequences are SGHTA and FQGNSA. The CDR3 DNA follows: TGTGCCAGCAGCCCTAGGGGGGTTGGCGCAGATACGCAGTATTTT. Its protein is CASSPRGVGADTQYF.

The chain links TRBV20-1 to TRBJ2-7, with 12 positions matching TRBD1. The germline V gene has CDR1 DFQATT and CDR2 SNEGSKA (reference sequence). This CDR3 comprises 14 residues. The CDR3 loop is CSGTGGLSVYEQYF. In DNA form, the CDR3 reads TGCAGCGGGACAGGGGGCTTATCAGTCTACGAGCAGTACTTC.

The chain uses TRBV2 and TRBJ2-5, with D unresolved. CDR3 length: 14 amino acids. The germline V and J ends were trimmed by 6 bases and 11 bases, with 22 bases remaining between them. The germline V gene has CDR1 SNHLY and CDR2 FYNNEI. CDR3 sequence: CASSGCRLGSEQYF. In DNA form, the CDR3 reads TGTGCCAGCAGCGGATGCCGTCTAGGCAGTGAGCAGTACTTC.

The rearrangement joins TRBV4-1 to TRBJ1-1; 12 bases align to TRBD1. The CDR3 loop spans 16 amino acids. Trimming cost V 5 bases and J 3 bases; bases outside gene matches: 7. Germline CDR1 MGHRA, CDR2 YSYEKL. The CDR3 nucleotides read TGCGCCAGCAGCGCCGGGACAGGGGGCGCGTACACTGAAGCTTTCTTT. Residues: CASSAGTGGAYTEAFF.

The rearrangement uses TRBV4-2 and TRBJ2-3; TRBD1 matches at 9 bases. This CDR3 is built from 16 residues. Trimming cost V 4 bases and J 6 bases; bases outside gene matches: 11. The germline CDR1 and CDR2 sequences are LGHNA and YNFKEQ. CDR3 DNA: TGTGCCAGCAGCCGATCCCGGGACAGGGCTTGGGATACGCAGTATTTT. Translated, it gives CASSRSRDRAWDTQYF.

This sequence joins TRBV30 and TRBJ1-1; D ambiguous. Germline CDR1 and CDR2: GTSNPN and SVGIG (reference sequence). Between the trimmed V and J ends, which lost 1 base and 1 base, there was a span of 7 bases. CDR3 length: 13 residues. The CDR3 bases are TGTGCCTGGAGTGCGGACGGGAACACTGAAGCTTTCTTT. It codes for CAWSADGNTEAFF.

The CDR3 is CSASSQRNYEQYF. In nucleotides, the CDR3 is TGCAGTGCTAGCTCGCAGCGGAACTACGAGCAGTACTTC. This chain connects TRBV20-1 to TRBJ2-7; possible D gene TRBD2, 5 bases. Looked up from germline, CDR1 is DFQATT and CDR2 is SNEGSKA (reference sequence). The length of the CDR3 is 13 residues. The V and J ends lost 3 bases and 3 bases respectively, with 12 bases between them.

This clonotype has more than one count but fewer than ten. This chain uses TRBV29-1 with TRBJ2-1; 8 bases match TRBD1. Germline values: CDR1 SQVTM, CDR2 ANQGSEA. The CDR3 is made up of 13 amino acids. Trimming took 7 bases from V and 6 from J; bases not matched to a gene: 8. The DNA for the CDR3 is TGCAGCGATATAGGACAGGGAGGCAATGAGCAGTTCTTC. Translation gives CSDIGQGGNEQFF.

The CDR3, as DNA: TGCAGTGCTAGAGACGGGCTAAGGGGTGGCTACACCTTC. It is translated as CSARDGLRGGYTF. The J gene is TRBJ1-2, the V gene TRBV20-1; TRBD1 might be the D (5 bases). The CDR3 totals 13 residues. From germline, CDR1 is DFQATT and CDR2 SNEGSKA (reference sequence). Between the trimmed V and J ends, which lost 0 bases and 7 bases, there was a span of 12 bases.

J is TRBJ2-1 and V is TRBV18; 7 bases align to TRBD2. Unmatched junction bases numbered 3, after V lost 1 base and J lost 9 bases. The CDR3 length is 13 residues. The germline CDR1 and CDR2 sequences are KGHSH and LQKENI. In DNA form, the CDR3 reads TGTGCCAGCTCACCACGGCGGGGGACTGAGCAGTTCTTC. Translated: CASSPRRGTEQFF.

CDR3 nucleotides: TGCAGTGCAAAGGGACAGATTAGCAATCAGCCCCAGCATTTT. Translated: CSAKGQISNQPQHF. The rearrangement uses TRBV20-1 and TRBJ1-5; 7 bases line up with TRBD1. CDR3 length: 14 amino acids. Germline CDR1 DFQATT, CDR2 SNEGSKA (reference sequence). The junction had 5 bases not matched to a gene; V was cut back by 6 bases and J by 0 bases.